This T cell receptor (beta chain) comes out of a study of cytomegalovirus exposure and HLA in healthy donors. Generated by immunoSEQ multiplex PCR, the TCRdb table keeps only in-frame clones and is missing some. Here the sample spans 150,000 or so clones, 86% being singletons. The CDR3 sequence is 13 residues long. V trimming: 3 bases; J trimming: 9 bases; junction bases outside the gene matches: 7. Germline lookup yields CDR1 SEHNR and CDR2 FQNEAQ (reference sequence). The sequence came from a young man in good health and CMV-seropositive. Sequencing was done on a sample of PBMCs. The rearrangement uses TRBV7-9 and TRBJ1-1, with TRBD1 matching over 7 bases. CDR3 bases: TGTGCCAGCAGCTTTCCCGGACAGGAGAAAGCTTTCTTT. It translates to CASSFPGQEKAFF.